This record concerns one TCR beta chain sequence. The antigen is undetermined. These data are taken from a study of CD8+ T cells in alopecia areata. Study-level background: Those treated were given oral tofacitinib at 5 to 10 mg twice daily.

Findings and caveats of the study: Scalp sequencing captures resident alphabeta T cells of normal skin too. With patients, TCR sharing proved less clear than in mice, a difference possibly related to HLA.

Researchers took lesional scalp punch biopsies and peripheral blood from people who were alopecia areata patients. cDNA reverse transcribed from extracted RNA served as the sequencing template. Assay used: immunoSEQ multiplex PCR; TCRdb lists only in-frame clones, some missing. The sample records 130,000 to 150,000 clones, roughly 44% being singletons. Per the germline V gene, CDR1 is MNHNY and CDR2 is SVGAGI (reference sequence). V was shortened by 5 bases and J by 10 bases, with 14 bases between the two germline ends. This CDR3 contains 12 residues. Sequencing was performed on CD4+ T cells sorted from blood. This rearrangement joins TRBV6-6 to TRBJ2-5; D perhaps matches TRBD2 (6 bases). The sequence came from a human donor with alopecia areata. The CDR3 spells CASSTHGGNQYF. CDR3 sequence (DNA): TGTGCCAGCAGTACCCACGGCGGGAACCAGTACTTC.